Below are 16 T cell receptor beta chains sequenced from a single sample in a study of shared clonotypes between healthy human individuals. Sequenced by immunoSEQ multiplex PCR; TCRdb stores in-frame clones only, minus some. The sample carries 2 million to 2.5 million clones, 85% to 95% recorded once. The sample was naive CD4+ T cells from PBMCs. Subset: CD45RA+ positively selected. These receptors were collected from a man between 18 and 35 years old in good health. Some clones in this sample may be carry-over from other donors' samples.

This rearrangement joins TRBV5-4 to TRBJ2-7, with 7 bases lining up with TRBD1. Germline V lookup: CDR1 SGHNT, CDR2 YYREEE (reference sequence). CDR3 size: 15 residues. J gave up 4 bases and V 5 bases, and 12 bases lay outside the gene matches. In DNA form, the CDR3 reads TGTGCCAGCAGGAAATCCCGGGACAGCTGGTACGAGCAGTACTTC. As protein: CASRKSRDSWYEQYF.

The chain carries TRBV28 and TRBJ1-4, with 9 bases that match TRBD1. This CDR3 comprises 15 residues. CDR1 is MDHEN and CDR2 is SYDVKM in the germline V gene. J lost 7 bases, V lost 4 bases, and 7 bases had no gene match. CDR3 loop: CASSSAGTGSEKLFF. DNA of the CDR3: TGTGCCAGCAGTTCCGCCGGGACAGGGAGTGAAAAACTGTTTTTT.

Details on this clone: Different DNA sequences within this sample yield the same CDR3. The V gene is TRBV28, the J gene TRBJ1-3; D may be TRBD1 (5 bases). CDR3 length: 14 residues. Germline CDR1 is MDHEN and CDR2 is SYDVKM. Trimming left V 2 bases short and J 2 bases short, with 7 bases between. The CDR3 DNA is TGTGCCAGCAGTTTACCAGGGCCTGGAAACACCATATATTTT. Protein sequence: CASSLPGPGNTIYF.

The CDR3 spells CASSLDRAGGPTDTQYF. The CDR3 DNA sequence: TGTGCCAGCAGCTTAGATAGGGCGGGAGGGCCCACAGATACGCAGTATTTT. The chain recombines TRBV7-8 with TRBJ2-3; 9 nucleotides align to TRBD2. The V gene end was trimmed by 1 base and the J gene end by 2 bases; junction bases not matched to a gene: 7. Looked up from germline, CDR1 is SGHVS and CDR2 is FQNEAQ. The CDR3 length is 17 residues.

The chain combines TRBV28 with TRBJ2-5, with D uncertain. Germline V gene sequence: CDR1 MDHEN, CDR2 SYDVKM. V lost 2 bases and J lost 5, with 9 bases in between. The CDR3 has 13 residues. The CDR3 sequence: CASSLNNWETQYF. The CDR3, as DNA: TGTGCCAGCAGTTTAAACAATTGGGAGACCCAGTACTTC.

The chain joins TRBV14 to TRBJ1-1; D perhaps matches TRBD1 (5 bases). This CDR3 contains 14 residues. The germline gives CDR1 SGHDN, CDR2 FVKESK. Deletions cut 4 bases from V and 3 bases from J, with 12 bases between. In nucleotides, the CDR3 is TGTGCCAGCAGCCGGGGGTTGATATACACTGAAGCTTTCTTT. Residues: CASSRGLIYTEAFF.

This clone was observed a single time. This chain connects TRBV5-6 to TRBJ2-1, with 9 positions matching TRBD1. Germline trimming cut 2 bases from V and 9 bases from J; bases unmatched to any gene: 6. Germline V gives CDR1 SGHDT, CDR2 YYEEEE. This CDR3 comprises 14 residues. This CDR3 reads CASSFGTGRGEQFF. CDR3 DNA sequence: TGTGCCAGCAGCTTCGGGACAGGGCGGGGTGAGCAGTTCTTC. Supplemented by reference TRBV5-6 and TRBJ2-1, the full variable domain reads DAGVTQSPTHLIKTRGQQVTLRCSPKSGHDTVSWYQQALGQGPQFIFQYYEEEERQRGNFPDRFSGHQFPNYSSELNVNALLLGDSALYLCASSFGTGRGEQFFGPGTRLTVL.

The chain recombines TRBV28 with TRBJ2-1; a possible D gene is TRBD2 (5 bases). Germline CDR1 is MDHEN and CDR2 is SYDVKM. This CDR3 has 13 residues. V was pared by 10 bases and J by 3 bases, with 13 bases between. CDR3 sequence: CATTRHFYNEQFF. The CDR3 nucleotides read TGTGCCACAACTAGACATTTCTACAATGAGCAGTTCTTC.

In DNA form, the CDR3 reads TGTGCCAGCAGTGTAAGCGGGACCCAAGAGACCCAGTACTTC. Protein: CASSVSGTQETQYF. The V call is TRBV2, the J call TRBJ2-5, with 7 bases lining up with TRBD2. The CDR3 sequence is 14 residues long. V was pared by 4 bases and J by 1 base, with 3 bases of the junction left unmatched. In germline, CDR1 is SNHLY, CDR2 FYNNEI.

The chain carries TRBV29-1 and TRBJ2-5; 8 bases agree with TRBD2. Matching the DNA end better, TRBJ2-7 makes the J call doubtful. The CDR3 loop spans 13 amino acids. Germline CDR1 is SQVTM and CDR2 is ANQGSEA. Here the CDR3 reads CSVVRGAGYEQYF. DNA for the CDR3: TGCAGCGTTGTGCGGGGGGCAGGGTACGAGCAGTACTTC.

The V gene is TRBV4-3, the J gene TRBJ2-7; no clear D. The CDR3 is made up of 12 amino acids. Germline CDR1 reads LGHNA; CDR2 reads YSLEER. The V gene lost 3 bases and the J gene lost 6 bases, with 9 bases spanning the gap. The CDR3 DNA is TGCGCCAGCAGCCATCGTGAAGGCGAGCAGTACTTC. It encodes CASSHREGEQYF.

V is TRBV5-8 and J is TRBJ2-7, with D tentatively TRBD2 (7 bases). The germline gives CDR1 SGHTS, CDR2 YDEGEE. The CDR3 spans 15 residues. V was pared by 5 bases and J by 5 bases, with 20 bases between. The CDR3 here is CASRPRRGALDEQYF. The CDR3 nucleotides read TGTGCCAGCAGGCCCCGTCGGGGGGCTCTCGACGAGCAGTACTTC.

The rearrangement links TRBV27 to TRBJ2-2; D remains ambiguous. The ends were cut back, 2 bases at V and 5 bases at J, with 15 bases in the middle. The CDR3 is made up of 16 amino acids. CDR1 is MNHEY and CDR2 is SMNVEV in the germline V gene (reference sequence). In DNA, the CDR3 is TGTGCCAGCAGTTTAAAAGGATTTGGCGGTACCGGGGAGCTGTTTTTT. Its translation is CASSLKGFGGTGELFF.

This rearrangement joins TRBV9 to TRBJ1-1; 11 bases map to TRBD1. V lost 7 bases to trimming and J lost 4 bases; unmatched junction nucleotides: 3. The germline CDR1 and CDR2 sequences are SGDLS and YYNGEE. The CDR3 has 13 amino acids. CDR3 loop: CASGGQGVTEAFF. The CDR3, as DNA: TGTGCCAGCGGGGGACAGGGGGTCACTGAAGCTTTCTTT.

This rearrangement joins TRBV19 to TRBJ1-5; 7 nucleotides agree with TRBD1. Trimming removed 10 bases from V and 0 bases from J; junction bases left unmatched: 6. There are 14 residues in the CDR3. Germline V lookup: CDR1 LNHDA, CDR2 SQIVND (reference sequence). The CDR3 spells CATATGYSNQPQHF. The CDR3 DNA reads as TGTGCCACTGCGACAGGGTATAGCAATCAGCCCCAGCATTTT.

This chain connects TRBV5-1 to TRBJ2-5; 9 positions agree with TRBD1. This CDR3 has 15 residues. The trim removed 4 bases at V and 5 bases at J, leaving 9 bases unmatched. From germline, CDR1 is SGHRS and CDR2 YFSETQ. CDR3 bases: TGCGCCAGCAGCGTTGGGGACAGGGCGTTTGAGACCCAGTACTTC. Protein product: CASSVGDRAFETQYF.